One sample yielded the 26 T cell receptor beta chains listed below, sequenced in a study of Graves' ophthalmopathy and Graves' hyperthyroidism. Using RNA transcripts, the TCR beta CDR3 regions were amplified. Scientists carried out first-round RT-PCR using HTBI primers and then a second-round multiplex PCR. MiXCR, applied by TCRdb to the multiplex PCR reads, yields one record per CDR3 protein. The sample carries over a million distinct CDR3 sequences, less than 45% recorded once. Sequencing input: peripheral blood or thyroid tissue (not recorded which). Receptors were obtained from an adult man with Graves' hyperthyroidism.

V gene TRBV24-1 combines with J gene TRBJ2-5; 10 bases line up with TRBD2. The J call may be in error: the DNA end matches TRBJ2-1 better. In germline, CDR1 is KGHDR, CDR2 SFDVKD. The CDR3 loop spans 16 amino acids. This CDR3 reads CATSDPSGSGLNEQFF. CDR3 in DNA: TGTGCCACCAGTGACCCTAGCGGGAGCGGACTCAATGAGCAGTTCTTC.

This clonotype was counted only a few times. The chain is built from TRBV28 and TRBJ1-2; D possibly corresponds to TRBD1 (5 bases). The germline V gene encodes CDR1 MDHEN and CDR2 SYDVKM. The CDR3 contains 14 residues. V gave up 3 bases and J gave up 3 bases, with 11 bases separating them. CDR3 DNA: TGTGCCAGCAGTTTTAGGACATCGGACTATGGCTACACCTTC. Its protein product is CASSFRTSDYGYTF.

This chain uses TRBV24-1 with TRBJ1-5; 8 nucleotides match TRBD1. Unmatched junction bases numbered 3, after V lost 9 bases and J lost 6 bases. The CDR3 sequence is 12 residues long. Germline CDR1 is KGHDR and CDR2 is SFDVKD. Here the CDR3 reads CATGQGSQPQHF. The DNA for the CDR3 is TGTGCCACCGGACAGGGCAGTCAGCCCCAGCATTTT.

The rearrangement uses TRBV12-3 or TRBV12-4 and TRBJ2-7, with TRBD2 matching over 9 bases. The V gene end was trimmed by 10 bases and the J gene end by 6 bases; junction bases not matched to a gene: 10. The CDR3 totals 13 residues. Here the CDR3 reads CAISRGLASEQYF. In nucleotides, the CDR3 is TGTGCCATCTCACGGGGACTAGCAAGCGAGCAGTACTTC.

The CDR3 reads CASSITGQGLYGYTF. The CDR3 coding sequence is TGTGCCAGTTCCATAACCGGACAGGGTCTCTATGGCTACACCTTC. The J gene is TRBJ1-2, the V gene TRBV19; 8 bases map to TRBD1. The CDR3 is 15 amino acids. CDR1 is LNHDA, CDR2 SQIVND, per germline (reference sequence). J lost 4 bases, V lost 8 bases, and 12 bases had no gene match.

A word on this clonotype: This may stem from a read error, because a much larger clone lies one nucleotide away. The chain links TRBV5-5 to TRBJ1-1, with D possibly being TRBD1 (5 bases). V was clipped by 7 bases and J by 1 base, with 14 bases between them. From germline, CDR1 is SGHKS and CDR2 YYEKEE (reference sequence). This CDR3 region has 14 residues. CDR3 sequence reads: CASGSSRENTEAFF. DNA for the CDR3: TGTGCCAGCGGCTCATCCAGGGAGAACACTGAAGCTTTCTTT.

This clonotype was seen repeatedly, ten times or more. The V gene is TRBV12-3 or TRBV12-4, the J gene TRBJ1-5; tentatively, D is TRBD1 (5 bases). The CDR3 is made up of 15 amino acids. The ends were cut back, 3 bases at V and 7 bases at J, with 16 bases in the middle. Written as DNA, the CDR3 is TGTGCCAGCAGTTTGAGCGGGGACCTGACACAGCCCCAGCATTTT. Its translation: CASSLSGDLTQPQHF.

This clonotype was detected many times. The chain combines TRBV29-1 with TRBJ1-5; D possibly corresponds to TRBD1 (6 bases). Trimming removed 4 bases from V and 3 bases from J, with 10 bases in between. The CDR3 runs 13 residues. Germline V gene lookup returns CDR1 SQVTM and CDR2 ANQGSEA. Here the CDR3 DNA reads TGCAGCGTTGCGGACAGCCACAATCAGCCCCAGCATTTT. It codes for CSVADSHNQPQHF.

This clonotype was observed a handful of times. The V gene is TRBV6-2 or TRBV6-3, the J gene TRBJ2-7; the D is unclear. CDR1 and CDR2 (germline): MNHEY, SVGEGT. The V end was cut by 6 bases, the J end by 1 base, with 10 bases between. The CDR3 extends over 13 amino acids. CDR3 DNA: TGTGCCAGCAGAGAGCGAGAGTCCTACGAGCAGTACTTC. Its protein product is CASRERESYEQYF.

This sequence joins TRBV7-2 and TRBJ2-5; TRBD2 aligns across 7 bases. The CDR3 covers 14 residues. Germline loops: CDR1 SGHTA, CDR2 FQGNSA. The ends lost 0 bases at V and 9 bases at J; junction bases unmatched: 7. The CDR3, as DNA: TGTGCCAGCAGCTTAGCGCGGCGGGGAGGGGCCCAGTACTTC. As protein: CASSLARRGGAQYF.

The chain employs TRBV7-2 and TRBJ2-5, with D maybe TRBD1 (7 bases). V lost 1 base, J lost 13 bases, and 10 bases lay in between. The CDR3 consists of 11 residues. CDR1 and CDR2 (germline): SGHTA, FQGNSA. The CDR3 protein is CASSLGGTAYF. The CDR3 bases are TGTGCCAGCAGCTTAGGCGGGACAGCGTACTTC.

Points on this clonotype: A single base separates this from a much larger clone, so it may be a read error. The chain couples TRBV7-2 to TRBJ2-7; the D is unclear. This CDR3 region has 14 residues. Deletions cut 5 bases from V and 3 bases from J, with 14 bases between. CDR1 and CDR2 (germline): SGHTA, FQGNSA. As DNA, the CDR3 is TGTGCCAGCAGCCCACCTGGTAGGCACTACGAGCAGTACTTC. Translated, it gives CASSPPGRHYEQYF.

Turning to this clonotype: The CDR3 does not end in the conserved phenylalanine or tryptophan, so this is likely a read error. Because the CDR3's place on the DNA is in doubt, the DNA is left out and the CDR3 is given as listed by TCRdb. The chain uses TRBV29-1 and TRBJ2-2. The CDR3 totals 12 residues, both ends included. Germline-derived CDR1 and CDR2 are SQVTM and ANQGSEA. The CDR3 protein is CSVRLSTGELDL.

The V and J genes are TRBV29-1 and TRBJ1-2; TRBD1 matches 10 bases. Germline CDR1 SQVTM, CDR2 ANQGSEA. This CDR3 has 16 residues. J was trimmed by 8 bases and V by 2 bases; bases with no gene match: 14. The CDR3 DNA is TGCAGCGTTGAACGAGTCGGGAGACAGGGGGCGATGGGCTACACCTTC. Its translation is CSVERVGRQGAMGYTF.

The sample holds many counts of this clonotype. This chain uses TRBV7-6 with TRBJ2-7, with 9 bases lining up with TRBD1. The CDR3 has 14 residues. V dropped 2 bases and J dropped 7; count of bases not matched to a gene: 6. Germline V lookup: CDR1 SGHVS, CDR2 FNYEAQ. The CDR3 region is CASSLRGQGVEQYF. The CDR3 nucleotides are TGTGCCAGCAGCTTAAGGGGACAGGGTGTTGAGCAGTACTTC.

This clonotype was detected many times. The gene calls are TRBV7-9 and TRBJ1-5; no firm D call. Trimming took 5 bases from V and 5 from J, leaving 10 bases between them. Germline V gene lookup returns CDR1 SEHNR and CDR2 FQNEAQ (reference sequence). The CDR3 covers 13 residues. The DNA for the CDR3 is TGTGCCAGCAGCCCTACCTTGGATCAGCCCCAGCATTTT. Translated: CASSPTLDQPQHF.

V and J are TRBV12-3 or TRBV12-4 and TRBJ2-5; D unclear. This CDR3 is built from 12 residues. V lost 8 bases and J lost 7, with 14 bases in between. The CDR3 DNA is TGTGCCAGCGGAAGGGATCCCGGGACCCAGTACTTC. The encoded protein is CASGRDPGTQYF.

In regard to this clonotype: This may stem from a read error, because a much larger clone lies one nucleotide away. The rearrangement links TRBV5-1 to TRBJ1-1; D call uncertain. Germline V CDR1 and CDR2: SGHRS, YFSETQ. V shed 1 base and J shed 1 base, with 8 bases lying between them. The CDR3 consists of 14 residues. DNA for the CDR3: TGCGCCAGCAGCTTGCCTAAGGCGAACACTGAAGCTTTCTTT. Encoded protein: CASSLPKANTEAFF.

Ten or more counts support this clonotype. This chain connects TRBV20-1 to TRBJ1-6, with 8 bases fitting TRBD1. Germline CDR1 and CDR2: DFQATT and SNEGSKA (reference sequence). The length of the CDR3 is 14 residues. V lost 3 bases and J lost 7; bases outside the gene matches: 5. CDR3 region: CSASRTGKNSPLHF. In DNA, the CDR3 is TGCAGTGCTAGCAGGACAGGGAAAAATTCACCCCTCCACTTT.

The chain is built from TRBV20-1 and TRBJ1-5, with 7 bases fitting TRBD1. Unmatched junction bases numbered 13, after V lost 2 bases and J lost 6 bases. The CDR3 length is 16 residues. Germline V lookup: CDR1 DFQATT, CDR2 SNEGSKA (reference sequence). The CDR3 nucleotides are TGCAGTGCTAGACCGAGGGGAGGGACAGTCCCTCAGCCCCAGCATTTT. It codes for CSARPRGGTVPQPQHF.

The gene calls are TRBV4-1 and TRBJ1-5; no definite D call. The CDR3 is 15 residues long. V lost 3 bases and J 0 bases, leaving 9 bases between the germline ends. Germline V gives CDR1 MGHRA, CDR2 YSYEKL. The CDR3 nucleotides are TGCGCCAGCAGCCAGGGGAGTAATAGCAATCAGCCCCAGCATTTT. It yields the protein CASSQGSNSNQPQHF.

The V and J genes are TRBV19 and TRBJ1-1; 9 positions match TRBD1. The CDR3 is 17 amino acids. Germline trimming cut 3 bases from V and 1 base from J; bases unmatched to any gene: 9. Per germline, CDR1 LNHDA and CDR2 SQIVND (reference sequence). The CDR3 DNA is TGTGCCAGTAGTATCGTGTCGGCGGGACAGGGGAACACTGAAGCTTTCTTT. Translating it yields CASSIVSAGQGNTEAFF.

With regard to this clonotype: At one boundary the junction diverges from the germline segment, which might be a read error. This chain links TRBV6-1 with TRBJ1-2; D gene unclear. The CDR3 length is 12 residues. Germline loops: CDR1 MNHNS, CDR2 SASEGT. The CDR3 loop is CAGSYATRGYTF. The CDR3 bases are TGTGCCGGCAGTTACGCGACGCGGGGCTACACCTTC.

The chain is built from TRBV19 and TRBJ1-1, with 12 bases identical to TRBD1. V was pared by 7 bases and J by 3 bases, with 12 bases of the junction left unmatched. Germline V gene sequence: CDR1 LNHDA, CDR2 SQIVND (reference sequence). The CDR3 totals 17 residues. CDR3 nucleotides: TGTGCCAGTATCGACCCGGGGACAGGGGGCGCGGACACTGAAGCTTTCTTT. It yields the protein CASIDPGTGGADTEAFF.

This clonotype was found a few times. The rearrangement links TRBV4-3 to TRBJ1-4; 8 bases are shared with TRBD1. Trimming removed 3 bases from V and 8 bases from J; junction bases left unmatched: 5. CDR1 and CDR2 (germline): LGHNA, YSLEER. The CDR3 totals 14 residues. CDR3 nucleotides: TGCGCCAGCAGCCATGACAGGGGAGGGGAAAAACTGTTTTTT. As protein: CASSHDRGGEKLFF.

This clonotype came up a few times. The chain has TRBV7-9 and TRBJ2-3, with D tentatively TRBD2 (5 bases). CDR1 is SEHNR and CDR2 is FQNEAQ in the germline V gene (reference sequence). V lost 5 bases and J 7 bases, leaving 25 bases between the germline ends. The CDR3 sequence is 17 residues long. The CDR3 here is CASSALANRLPSYTQYF. The CDR3 DNA sequence: TGTGCCAGCAGCGCATTAGCGAACCGACTGCCCTCCTATACGCAGTATTTT.